One sample yielded the 9 T cell receptor beta chains listed below, sequenced in a study of blood T cell repertoires in COVID-19. The protocol was immunoSEQ multiplex PCR, while the TCRdb copy is restricted to in-frame clones and leaves out a portion. The data contain more than 45,000 clones, just under 90% of them singletons. The specimen was peripheral blood. All receptors come from a man between 60 and 75 years old with acute or convalescent COVID-19.

The J gene is TRBJ1-1, the V gene TRBV14; no firm D call. The CDR3 totals 14 residues. Germline V lookup: CDR1 SGHDN, CDR2 FVKESK. Trimming took 2 bases from V and 5 from J, leaving 12 bases between them. CDR3 in amino acids: CASSQLTGVTEAFF. CDR3 DNA: TGTGCCAGCAGCCAACTAACCGGGGTGACTGAAGCTTTCTTT.

The chain employs TRBV7-8 and TRBJ1-5; D ambiguous. The ends were cut back, 5 bases at V and 15 bases at J, with 20 bases in the middle. The CDR3 extends over 13 amino acids. Germline V gene sequence: CDR1 SGHVS, CDR2 FQNEAQ. The CDR3 sequence: CASSQREEGRVHF. In DNA form, the CDR3 reads TGTGCCAGCAGCCAGAGGGAGGAGGGCCGGGTGCATTTT.

This CDR3 is CASSITGNQETQYF. DNA of the CDR3: TGTGCCAGCAGTATTACGGGGAACCAAGAGACCCAGTACTTC. The J gene is TRBJ2-5, the V gene TRBV5-6; perhaps TRBD2 as D (5 bases). The CDR3 is made up of 14 amino acids. The V gene's germline CDR1 is SGHDT and CDR2 YYEEEE. The V end lost 5 bases, the J end lost 0 bases, and 11 bases lay between the germline ends.

The J gene is TRBJ1-2, the V gene TRBV10-3; 9 nucleotides align to TRBD1. The V segment lost 3 bases and the J segment 4 bases; nucleotides outside the gene matches: 18. Germline CDR1 and CDR2: ENHRY and SYGVKD. This CDR3 region has 19 residues. Here the CDR3 reads CAISDTTDRGGLGRYGYTF. DNA of the CDR3: TGTGCCATCAGTGACACAACCGACAGGGGGGGTTTAGGACGCTATGGCTACACCTTC.

The rearrangement links TRBV5-4 to TRBJ2-2; 10 bases match TRBD2. Germline V gene data show CDR1 as SGHNT and CDR2 as YYREEE (reference sequence). This CDR3 has 17 amino acids. The trim removed 4 bases at V and 3 bases at J, leaving 9 bases unmatched. CDR3 bases: TGTGCCAGCAGCCCGTCTAGCGGGAGTTTCGACACCGGGGAGCTGTTTTTT. This encodes CASSPSSGSFDTGELFF.

Only one count was recorded for this clone. The chain has TRBV30 and TRBJ1-5; perhaps TRBD1 as D (6 bases). CDR1 is GTSNPN, CDR2 SVGIG, per germline (reference sequence). Trimming stripped 4 bases from V and 4 bases from J, with 20 bases between. This CDR3 spans 16 amino acids. The CDR3 region has the DNA TGTGCCTGGACCCGCGGGGGGCCAGAGGGAAATCAGCCCCAGCATTTT. This sequence encodes CAWTRGGPEGNQPQHF.

The chain couples TRBV10-3 to TRBJ2-7, with 7 bases aligning to TRBD1. CDR1 is ENHRY, CDR2 SYGVKD, per germline. V was clipped by 6 bases and J by 6 bases; unmatched bases: 8. The CDR3 totals 13 residues. For the CDR3, the DNA is TGTGCCATCAGGGGACAGCCTGAGGGCGAGCAGTACTTC. Translated, it gives CAIRGQPEGEQYF.

This chain joins TRBV27 and TRBJ2-7; TRBD2 agrees at 9 bases. Unmatched junction bases numbered 8, after V lost 5 bases and J lost 6 bases. Germline V gene lookup returns CDR1 MNHEY and CDR2 SMNVEV (reference sequence). CDR3 length equals 14 residues. CDR3 sequence reads: CASSVKVAGVEQYF. The CDR3 DNA sequence: TGTGCCAGCAGTGTTAAGGTAGCGGGAGTCGAGCAGTACTTC.

The chain links TRBV5-4 to TRBJ2-2, with unresolved D. The V gene lost 2 bases and the J gene lost 1 base, with 18 bases spanning the gap. The CDR3 consists of 18 residues. Germline loops: CDR1 SGHNT, CDR2 YYREEE (reference sequence). CDR3 nucleotide sequence: TGTGCCAGCAGCTTTGGTTCGTCCCTACCACGGAACACCGGGGAGCTGTTTTTT. It is translated as CASSFGSSLPRNTGELFF.